Below are 29 T cell receptor beta chains sequenced from a single sample in a study of T cells after somatic rescue of genetic block. Assay: immunoSEQ multiplex PCR; the TCRdb copy retains only in-frame clones and omits some. The data contain about 14,000 clones, around 76% of them singletons. Sequenced input: peripheral blood mononuclear cells (PBMCs). The receptors were sampled from a boy aged 10-17 years.

This chain links TRBV2 with TRBJ1-4, with unresolved D. Germline V gene data show CDR1 as SNHLY and CDR2 as FYNNEI. V was cut by 3 bases and J by 4 bases, with 3 bases left in between. The CDR3 covers 12 residues. The CDR3: CASSEGNEKLFF. CDR3 bases: TGTGCCAGCAGTGAGGGTAATGAAAAACTGTTTTTT.

CDR3 coding DNA: TGTGCCAGCGGAGTAACAGGCTCCTACAATGAGCAGTTCTTC. The encoded protein is CASGVTGSYNEQFF. The chain employs TRBV5-6 and TRBJ2-1; D is perhaps TRBD1 (5 bases). V was trimmed by 7 bases and J by 0 bases, leaving 11 bases between them. The CDR3 loop spans 14 amino acids. CDR1 is SGHDT and CDR2 is YYEEEE in the germline V gene.

The chain joins TRBV5-1 to TRBJ1-4; perhaps TRBD1 as D (6 bases). In germline, CDR1 is SGHRS, CDR2 YFSETQ. Trimming stripped 5 bases from V and 8 bases from J, with 19 bases between. This CDR3 has 15 residues. DNA of the CDR3: TGCGCCAGCAGGAGTGCAGGGGCGCAGGGCGAAAAACTGTTTTTT. Its protein is CASRSAGAQGEKLFF.

This clone was seen more than once but under ten times. The chain combines TRBV28 with TRBJ1-2, with TRBD1 matching 9 bases. The CDR3 loop spans 15 amino acids. The germline V gene has CDR1 MDHEN and CDR2 SYDVKM. The V and J ends lost 6 bases and 5 bases, in that order; junction bases with no gene match: 10. The CDR3 loop reads CASSLERTGVYGYTF. DNA of the CDR3: TGTGCCAGCAGCCTGGAGAGGACAGGGGTTTATGGCTACACCTTC.

The chain links TRBV2 to TRBJ2-3, with D perhaps matching TRBD2 (6 bases). The CDR3 has 14 residues. Trimming shortened V by 7 bases and J by 1 base, and 12 bases separated the two germline ends. The germline CDR1 and CDR2 sequences are SNHLY and FYNNEI. CDR3 sequence: CASTSGVGTDTQYF. CDR3 sequence (DNA): TGTGCCAGCACCTCGGGAGTTGGCACAGATACGCAGTATTTT.

This clone was seen only once. V gene TRBV28 combines with J gene TRBJ1-4, with 10 nucleotides matching TRBD1. Per the germline V gene, CDR1 is MDHEN and CDR2 is SYDVKM. CDR3 size: 15 residues. Germline trimming cut 3 bases from V and 5 bases from J; bases unmatched to any gene: 3. Here the CDR3 DNA reads TGTGCCAGCAGTTTCCCGACAGGGGGCAATGAAAAACTGTTTTTT. It encodes CASSFPTGGNEKLFF.

The chain uses TRBV5-1 and TRBJ2-1, with D hard to call. V dropped 7 bases and J dropped 3 bases, with 8 bases sitting between them. Per germline, CDR1 SGHRS and CDR2 YFSETQ. This CDR3 has 12 residues. The CDR3 protein is CASRGSYNEQFF. The CDR3 nucleotides read TGCGCCAGCCGAGGCAGCTACAATGAGCAGTTCTTC.

CDR3 loop: CASSLQERGPYNEQFF. CDR3 bases: TGTGCCAGCAGCTTACAGGAACGGGGGCCCTACAATGAGCAGTTCTTC. This chain uses TRBV7-6 with TRBJ2-1; D may match TRBD1 or TRBD2 (6 bases each). CDR1 and CDR2 (germline): SGHVS, FNYEAQ. V was cut by 2 bases and J by 2 bases, with 13 bases left in between. The CDR3 loop spans 16 amino acids.

The chain recombines TRBV28 with TRBJ2-5; perhaps TRBD1 as D (6 bases). V was clipped by 6 bases and J by 7 bases, with 18 bases between them. CDR3 size: 14 residues. Looked up from germline, CDR1 is MDHEN and CDR2 is SYDVKM. The CDR3 DNA reads as TGTGCCAGCAGGCTAGCACGGAGAGGGGGGACCCAGTACTTC. Protein product: CASRLARRGGTQYF.

The J gene is TRBJ2-7, the V gene TRBV27, with 14 bases fitting TRBD2. Germline lookup yields CDR1 MNHEY and CDR2 SMNVEV (reference sequence). The CDR3 spans 16 residues. Trimming at V came to 3 bases and at J to 5 bases, leaving 6 bases not matched to a gene. The CDR3, as DNA: TGTGCCAGCAGTTTCTTCTCGACTAGCGGGAGGGACGAGCAGTACTTC. Translated: CASSFFSTSGRDEQYF.

The chain carries TRBV30 and TRBJ2-7; 9 bases map to TRBD2. This CDR3 has 14 amino acids. Per the germline V gene, CDR1 is GTSNPN and CDR2 is SVGIG (reference sequence). Trimming at V came to 1 base and at J to 2 bases, leaving 3 bases not matched to a gene. CDR3 DNA: TGTGCCTGGAGTGGTAGCGGGGGCCCCTACGAGCAGTACTTC. This translates into CAWSGSGGPYEQYF. Complete variable domain (other parts from reference TRBV30 and TRBJ2-7): SQTIHQWPATLVQPVGSPLSLECTVEGTSNPNLYWYRQAAGRGLQLLFYSVGIGQISSEVPQNLSASRPQDRQFILSSKKLLLSDSGFYLCAWSGSGGPYEQYFGPGTRLTVT.

Concerning this clone itself: The missing conserved phenylalanine or tryptophan at the end of this CDR3 makes a read error likely. The V gene is TRBV18, the J gene TRBJ2-2; D is possibly TRBD1 (6 bases). V was pared by 3 bases and J by 4 bases, with 15 bases between. Per the germline V gene, CDR1 is KGHSH and CDR2 is LQKENI. This CDR3 comprises 16 residues. The CDR3 coding sequence is TGTGCCAGCTCACCTAAATGGGGACATATCACCGGGGAGCTGTTTCTT. Its protein product is CASSPKWGHITGELFL.

The chain uses TRBV9 and TRBJ2-1, with D maybe TRBD2 (6 bases). The CDR3 is 15 residues long. The germline V gene encodes CDR1 SGDLS and CDR2 YYNGEE. V lost 4 bases to trimming and J lost 0 bases, with 11 bases between them. The CDR3 DNA sequence: TGTGCCAGCAGCTTACCCGGGAGCTCCTACAATGAGCAGTTCTTC. Amino acid sequence: CASSLPGSSYNEQFF.

This rearrangement joins TRBV27 to TRBJ2-7; TRBD1 matches at 10 bases. The germline V gene has CDR1 MNHEY and CDR2 SMNVEV (reference sequence). The CDR3 runs 16 residues. V gave up 1 base and J gave up 3 bases; unmatched junction bases: 6. CDR3 in amino acids: CASSLFPTGGGYEQYF. The CDR3 DNA is TGTGCCAGCAGTTTATTCCCGACAGGGGGCGGCTACGAGCAGTACTTC.

This clone was picked up one time. The rearrangement uses TRBV4-1 and TRBJ2-7, with D perhaps TRBD1 or TRBD2 (5 bases each). Trimming stripped 2 bases from V and 3 bases from J, with 11 bases between. CDR1 is MGHRA and CDR2 is YSYEKL in the germline V gene. The CDR3 runs to 14 residues. The CDR3 here is CASSQLRGHYEQYF. DNA of the CDR3: TGCGCCAGCAGCCAACTCCGGGGCCACTACGAGCAGTACTTC.

This chain connects TRBV6-5 to TRBJ1-3, with D maybe TRBD1 (5 bases). Trimming took off 2 bases at V and 3 bases at J, with 11 bases between the two ends. CDR1 and CDR2 from the germline V gene are MNHEY and SVGAGI. This CDR3 comprises 15 residues. CDR3 in DNA: TGTGCCAGCAGTTACGGGGGGAAGAGTGGAAACACCATATATTTT. Its protein is CASSYGGKSGNTIYF.

The chain employs TRBV29-1 and TRBJ2-2, with TRBD2 as a possible D gene (6 bases). Germline V gene lookup returns CDR1 SQVTM and CDR2 ANQGSEA. V was clipped by 6 bases and J by 3 bases, with 41 bases between them. There are 23 residues in the CDR3. As DNA, the CDR3 is TGCAGCGTGGGAGGAGTGCTGAGGCGTTTGAGAGGGTCCCCGCGAGAATACACCGGGGAGCTGTTTTTT. Amino acids: CSVGGVLRRLRGSPREYTGELFF.

This chain links TRBV6-1 with TRBJ2-7; TRBD2 aligns across 7 bases. The CDR3 has 16 residues. Germline V lookup: CDR1 MNHNS, CDR2 SASEGT. Unmatched junction bases numbered 11, after V lost 4 bases and J lost 2 bases. In nucleotides, the CDR3 is TGTGCCAGCAGTGGCCCGCTAGCGGTTCCGGCCTACGAGCAGTACTTC. Protein: CASSGPLAVPAYEQYF.

The DNA of the CDR3 is TGCAGCGTTGTCCTCACTCTCGGAGACTACGAGCAGTACTTC. It yields the protein CSVVLTLGDYEQYF. The chain couples TRBV29-1 to TRBJ2-7; D gene ambiguous. Germline V gene sequence: CDR1 SQVTM, CDR2 ANQGSEA. CDR3 size: 14 residues. Trimming cost V 4 bases and J 3 bases, with 16 bases left between them.

V is TRBV20-1 and J is TRBJ1-2; D ambiguous. The germline V gene has CDR1 DFQATT and CDR2 SNEGSKA (reference sequence). V was pared by 5 bases and J by 5 bases, with 9 bases between. This CDR3 spans 11 amino acids. DNA of the CDR3: TGCAGTGCTCGGCGGACTTATGGCTACACCTTC. Translated: CSARRTYGYTF.

This clone was seen once. The chain carries TRBV19 and TRBJ2-7; TRBD1 matches at 11 bases. V lost 4 bases, J lost 6 bases, and 11 bases stayed unmatched. The germline gives CDR1 LNHDA, CDR2 SQIVND (reference sequence). This CDR3 comprises 16 residues. In DNA form, the CDR3 reads TGTGCCAGTAGTACCCGAGGACAGGGGGCTTTGGGCGAGCAGTACTTC. Encoded protein: CASSTRGQGALGEQYF. Variable domain in full (rest from reference TRBV19 and TRBJ2-7): DGGITQSPKYLFRKEGQNVTLSCEQNLNHDAMYWYRQDPGQGLRLIYYSQIVNDFQKGDIAEGYSVSREKKESFPLTVTSAQKNPTAFYLCASSTRGQGALGEQYFGPGTRLTVT.

The chain joins TRBV18 to TRBJ2-7; D ambiguous. CDR1 and CDR2 from the germline V gene are KGHSH and LQKENI. With 0 bases removed from V and 2 bases from J, the gap between germline ends came to 5 bases. This CDR3 has 13 amino acids. CDR3 bases: TGTGCCAGCTCACCACCAGGGACCTACGAGCAGTACTTC. Translated: CASSPPGTYEQYF.

The chain has TRBV7-9 and TRBJ2-7; D is ambiguous. This CDR3 is 13 amino acids long. Germline-derived CDR1 and CDR2 are SEHNR and FQNEAQ (reference sequence). V dropped 6 bases and J dropped 2 bases, with 11 bases sitting between them. The CDR3 nucleotides are TGTGCCAGCAGTACCGGGTCCGCCTACGAGCAGTACTTC. Its translation is CASSTGSAYEQYF.

The J gene is TRBJ2-1, the V gene TRBV27; 12 nucleotides line up with TRBD1. Trimming took 7 bases from V and 7 from J; bases not matched to a gene: 11. This CDR3 comprises 16 residues. Germline CDR1 is MNHEY and CDR2 is SMNVEV (reference sequence). CDR3 in DNA: TGTGCCAGCATGGTTCTTTGGGACAGGGGGCGTAATGAGCAGTTCTTC. Translation gives CASMVLWDRGRNEQFF.

By share, this clone ranks as medium-sized. The chain is built from TRBV7-3 and TRBJ1-2; 8 nucleotides align to TRBD1. The germline V gene has CDR1 SGHTA and CDR2 FQGTGA. V lost 5 bases to trimming and J lost 5 bases; unmatched junction nucleotides: 4. The CDR3 sequence is 13 residues long. The CDR3 DNA reads TGTGCCAGCAGCCTGACAGGGGATTATGGCTACACCTTC. It translates to CASSLTGDYGYTF.

This clone has only one observation. V and J are TRBV5-4 and TRBJ2-3, with 14 bases lining up with TRBD2. Germline trimming cut 3 bases from V and 0 bases from J; bases unmatched to any gene: 6. This CDR3 is 18 amino acids long. Germline V gene sequence: CDR1 SGHNT, CDR2 YYREEE (reference sequence). CDR3 nucleotides: TGTGCCAGCAGCTCGAGACTAGCGGGGGGGCCAAGCACAGATACGCAGTATTTT. It is translated as CASSSRLAGGPSTDTQYF.

This clone was recorded a few times. The V gene is TRBV28, the J gene TRBJ1-1; D not resolved. The CDR3 is 13 amino acids. Trimming removed 6 bases at V and 1 base at J, with 9 bases between. Per germline, CDR1 MDHEN and CDR2 SYDVKM. The CDR3 loop reads CASRNYGNTEAFF. CDR3 coding DNA: TGTGCCAGCAGAAACTACGGGAACACTGAAGCTTTCTTT.

This clone qualifies as medium-sized. The chain combines TRBV5-1 with TRBJ2-1; 10 nucleotides line up with TRBD2. The CDR3 loop spans 15 amino acids. Trimming removed 3 bases from V and 0 bases from J; junction bases left unmatched: 0. Germline V CDR1 and CDR2: SGHRS, YFSETQ. This chain's CDR3 is CASSSSGSSYNEQFF. The CDR3 DNA sequence: TGCGCCAGCAGCTCTAGCGGGAGCTCCTACAATGAGCAGTTCTTC.

The V call is TRBV28, the J call TRBJ1-5; possible D gene TRBD1, 6 bases. Trimming took off 6 bases at V and 3 bases at J, with 15 bases between the two ends. The CDR3 has 15 amino acids. The germline CDR1 and CDR2 sequences are MDHEN and SYDVKM. The CDR3 DNA sequence: TGTGCCAGCAGAGAGACAGGTTCCTACAATCAGCCCCAGCATTTT. It is translated as CASRETGSYNQPQHF.